This T cell receptor beta chain originates from a study of blood T cell repertoires in COVID-19. Study-level background: Material from acute and convalescent COVID-19 was sourced from the United States, Italy and Spain.

In the original processing: Reference gene primer amplification in the assay estimated nucleated cell counts. Sequencing was performed with immunoSEQ multiplex PCR; in TCRdb, only in-frame clones are kept and a portion is missing. The V and J calls and clone size are taken from that table; D and trimming were inferred from the DNA. The repertoire holds about 480,000 clones, with about 85% as singletons. What was sequenced was PBMCs or T cells enriched from blood (not recorded which). The clonotype comes from a young woman with acute COVID-19.

The CDR3 region has the DNA TGTGCCAGCAGCATGACTAGCGTAGTCACAGATACGCAGTATTTT. Protein sequence: CASSMTSVVTDTQYF. This sequence joins TRBV6-5 and TRBJ2-3, with 8 bases identical to TRBD2. The CDR3 totals 15 residues. Per germline, CDR1 MNHEY and CDR2 SVGAGI. Germline trimming cut 6 bases from V and 2 bases from J; bases unmatched to any gene: 7.